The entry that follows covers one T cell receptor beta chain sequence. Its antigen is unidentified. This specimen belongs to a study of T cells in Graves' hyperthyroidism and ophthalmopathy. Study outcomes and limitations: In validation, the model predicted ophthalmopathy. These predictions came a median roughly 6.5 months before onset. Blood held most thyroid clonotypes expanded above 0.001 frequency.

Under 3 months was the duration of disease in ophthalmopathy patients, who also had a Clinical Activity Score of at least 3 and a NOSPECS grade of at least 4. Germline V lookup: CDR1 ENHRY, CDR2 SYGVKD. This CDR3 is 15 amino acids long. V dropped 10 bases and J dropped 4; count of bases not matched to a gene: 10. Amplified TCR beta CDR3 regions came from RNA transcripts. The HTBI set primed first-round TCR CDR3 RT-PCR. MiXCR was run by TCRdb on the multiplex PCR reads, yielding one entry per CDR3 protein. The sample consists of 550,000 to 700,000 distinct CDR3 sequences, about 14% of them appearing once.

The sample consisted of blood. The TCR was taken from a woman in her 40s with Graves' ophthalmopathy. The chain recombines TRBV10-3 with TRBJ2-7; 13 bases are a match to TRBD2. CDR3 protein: CATTKGTSGDYEQYF. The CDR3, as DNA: TGTGCCACCACCAAGGGGACTAGCGGGGATTACGAGCAGTACTTC.